This is a list of T cell receptor beta chains from one sample in a study of response to subunit inactivated influenza vaccine. TCRdb passed the RT-PCR reads through MiXCR, listing each CDR3 protein once. The table records about 480,000 distinct CDR3 sequences, about 10% of them present only once. Source: PBMCs from blood, taken roughly 47 days after vaccination. These receptors came from a man aged 45 to 65 who received an inactivated influenza vaccine. CDR3s leave out the opening cysteine and the closing phenylalanine or tryptophan.

v_gene: TRBV3-1; len: 14; CDR3aa: ASSQDLAGAGETQY
v_gene: TRBV6-2/TRBV6-3; len: 13; CDR3aa: ASSYFARPDNEQF
v_gene: TRBV27; len: 12; CDR3aa: ASSLRDRVETQY
v_gene: TRBV29-1; len: 13; CDR3aa: SVPRLAGVTDTQY
v_gene: TRBV4-3; len: 15; CDR3aa: ASSQGTGIAGTDTQY
v_gene: TRBV20-1; len: 14; CDR3aa: SAIPGQGLANYGYT
v_gene: TRBV6-5; len: 15; CDR3aa: ASSYSTSISSNYEQY
v_gene: TRBV11-2; len: 13; CDR3aa: ASSLDGLAGETQY
v_gene: TRBV20-1; len: 10; CDR3aa: SARTFTDTQY
v_gene: TRBV4-2; len: 11; CDR3aa: ASSQDVGTAQY
v_gene: TRBV4-3; len: 16; CDR3aa: ASSQDLNRLGYNSPLH
v_gene: TRBV3-1; len: 15; CDR3aa: ASSQAWTSGRVNEQF
v_gene: TRBV6-1; len: 11; CDR3aa: ASRRTTKNIQY
v_gene: TRBV7-2; len: 9; CDR3aa: ASSRRVEAF
v_gene: TRBV10-2; len: 14; CDR3aa: ASSGGKSRGWYEQY
v_gene: TRBV5-1; len: 12; CDR3aa: ASSLDAPGDTQY
v_gene: TRBV7-2; len: 13; CDR3aa: ASSKGLAGAREQF
v_gene: TRBV20-1; len: 13; CDR3aa: SAREGQGAFNEQF
v_gene: TRBV5-1; len: 13; CDR3aa: ASRLDRSGANVLT
v_gene: TRBV16; len: 11; CDR3aa: ASSVRRGETQY
v_gene: TRBV24-1; len: 14; CDR3aa: ATSDPRRGDSYEQY
v_gene: TRBV7-2; len: 12; CDR3aa: ASSPAGVVETQY